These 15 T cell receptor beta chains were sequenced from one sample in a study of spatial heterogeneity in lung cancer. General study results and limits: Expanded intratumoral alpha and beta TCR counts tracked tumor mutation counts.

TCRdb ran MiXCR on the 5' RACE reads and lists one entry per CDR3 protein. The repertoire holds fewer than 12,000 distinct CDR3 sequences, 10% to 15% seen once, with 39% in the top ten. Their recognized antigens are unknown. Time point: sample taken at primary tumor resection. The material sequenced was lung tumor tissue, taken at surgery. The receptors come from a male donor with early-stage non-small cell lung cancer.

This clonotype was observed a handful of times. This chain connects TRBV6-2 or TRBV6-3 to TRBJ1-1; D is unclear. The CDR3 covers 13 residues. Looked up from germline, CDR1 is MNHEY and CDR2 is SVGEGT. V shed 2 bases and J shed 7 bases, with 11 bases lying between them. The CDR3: CASSYLPTSEAFF. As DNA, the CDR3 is TGTGCCAGCAGTTACCTTCCGACCAGTGAAGCTTTCTTT.

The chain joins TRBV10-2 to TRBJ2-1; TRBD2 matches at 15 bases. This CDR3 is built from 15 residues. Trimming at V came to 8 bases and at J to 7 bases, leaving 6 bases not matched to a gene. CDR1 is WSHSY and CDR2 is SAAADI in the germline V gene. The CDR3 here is CASEGTSGGINEQFF. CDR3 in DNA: TGCGCCAGCGAAGGGACTAGCGGGGGGATAAATGAGCAGTTCTTC.

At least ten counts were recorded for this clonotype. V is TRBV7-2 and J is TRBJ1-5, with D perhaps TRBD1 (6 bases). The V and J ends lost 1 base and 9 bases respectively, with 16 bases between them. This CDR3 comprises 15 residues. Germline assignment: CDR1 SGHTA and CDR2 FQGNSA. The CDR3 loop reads CASSLDAGALRPQHF. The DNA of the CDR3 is TGTGCCAGCAGCTTAGATGCAGGGGCCCTTCGGCCCCAGCATTTT.

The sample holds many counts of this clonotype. The CDR3 DNA reads TGTGCCAGCATGGGACAGGGGATTCACGAGCAGTACTTC. Its protein product is CASMGQGIHEQYF. The chain uses TRBV6-1 and TRBJ2-7; 10 nucleotides align to TRBD1. This CDR3 spans 13 amino acids. CDR1 is MNHNS, CDR2 SASEGT, per germline. J gave up 5 bases and V 7 bases, and 5 bases lay outside the gene matches.

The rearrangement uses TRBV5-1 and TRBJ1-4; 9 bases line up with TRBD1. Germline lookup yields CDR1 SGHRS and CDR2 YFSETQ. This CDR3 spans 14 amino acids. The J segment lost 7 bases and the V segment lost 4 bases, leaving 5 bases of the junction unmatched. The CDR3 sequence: CASSAQGAGEKLFF. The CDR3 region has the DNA TGCGCCAGCAGCGCACAGGGGGCGGGTGAAAAACTGTTTTTT.

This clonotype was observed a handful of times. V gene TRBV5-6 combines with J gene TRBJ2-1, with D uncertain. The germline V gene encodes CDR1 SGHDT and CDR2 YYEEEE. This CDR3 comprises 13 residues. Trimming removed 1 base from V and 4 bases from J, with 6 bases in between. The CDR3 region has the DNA TGTGCCAGCAGCTTGTGGCGATACAATGAGCAGTTCTTC. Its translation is CASSLWRYNEQFF. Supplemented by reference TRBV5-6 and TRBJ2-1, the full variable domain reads DAGVTQSPTHLIKTRGQQVTLRCSPKSGHDTVSWYQQALGQGPQFIFQYYEEEERQRGNFPDRFSGHQFPNYSSELNVNALLLGDSALYLCASSLWRYNEQFFGPGTRLTVL.

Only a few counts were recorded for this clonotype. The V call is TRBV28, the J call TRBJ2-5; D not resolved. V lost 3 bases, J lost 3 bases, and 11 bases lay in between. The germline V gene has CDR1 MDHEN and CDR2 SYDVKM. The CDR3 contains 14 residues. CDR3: CASSFLGSKETQYF. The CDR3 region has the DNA TGTGCCAGCAGTTTCCTAGGCAGTAAAGAGACCCAGTACTTC.

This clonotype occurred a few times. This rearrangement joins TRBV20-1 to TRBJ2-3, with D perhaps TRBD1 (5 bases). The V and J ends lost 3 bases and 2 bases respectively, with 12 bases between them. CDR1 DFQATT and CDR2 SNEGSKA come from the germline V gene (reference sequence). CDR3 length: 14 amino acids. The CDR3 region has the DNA TGCAGTGCTAGGCTTTCAGGGTTCACAGATACGCAGTATTTT. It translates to CSARLSGFTDTQYF.

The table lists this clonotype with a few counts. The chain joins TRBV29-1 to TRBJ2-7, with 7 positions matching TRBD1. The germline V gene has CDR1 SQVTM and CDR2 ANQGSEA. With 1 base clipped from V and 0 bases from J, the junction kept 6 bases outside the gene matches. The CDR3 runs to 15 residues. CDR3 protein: CSVEGLGQSSYEQYF. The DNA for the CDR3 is TGCAGCGTTGAAGGGTTGGGACAGAGCTCCTACGAGCAGTACTTC.

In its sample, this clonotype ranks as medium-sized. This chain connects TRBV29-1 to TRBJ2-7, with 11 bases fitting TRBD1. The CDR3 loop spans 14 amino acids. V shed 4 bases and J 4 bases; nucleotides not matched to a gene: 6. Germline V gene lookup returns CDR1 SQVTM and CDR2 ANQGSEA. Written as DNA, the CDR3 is TGCAGCGTTGTCGGGACAGGGGGGACTTACGAGCAGTACTTC. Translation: CSVVGTGGTYEQYF.

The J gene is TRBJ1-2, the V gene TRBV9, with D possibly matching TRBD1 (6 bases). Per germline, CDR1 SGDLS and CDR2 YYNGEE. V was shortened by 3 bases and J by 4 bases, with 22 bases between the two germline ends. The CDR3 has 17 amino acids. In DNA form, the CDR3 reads TGTGCCAGCAGCGCGGAACTCCAGGACAGCGGGAGCTATGGCTACACCTTC. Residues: CASSAELQDSGSYGYTF. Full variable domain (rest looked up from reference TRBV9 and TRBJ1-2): DSGVTQTPKHLITATGQRVTLRCSPRSGDLSVYWYQQSLDQGLQFLIQYYNGEERAKGNILERFSAQQFPDLHSELNLSSLELGDSALYFCASSAELQDSGSYGYTFGSGTRLTVV.

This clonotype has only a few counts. The chain's CDR3 is CASSQEGRQKYEAFF. For the CDR3, the DNA is TGTGCCAGCAGCCAAGAAGGCCGACAGAAGTATGAAGCTTTCTTT. The V and J genes are TRBV4-2 and TRBJ1-1; D might be TRBD1 (5 bases). The V gene's germline CDR1 is LGHNA and CDR2 YNFKEQ. Trimming removed 0 bases from V and 7 bases from J, with 15 bases in between. CDR3 size: 15 residues.

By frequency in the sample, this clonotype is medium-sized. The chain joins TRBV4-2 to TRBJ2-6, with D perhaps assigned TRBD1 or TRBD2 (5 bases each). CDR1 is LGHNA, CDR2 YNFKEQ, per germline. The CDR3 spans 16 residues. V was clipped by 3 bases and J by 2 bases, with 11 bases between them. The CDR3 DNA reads TGTGCCAGCAGCCAGGGGACGGGCGCTGGGGCCAACGTCCTGACTTTC. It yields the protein CASSQGTGAGANVLTF.

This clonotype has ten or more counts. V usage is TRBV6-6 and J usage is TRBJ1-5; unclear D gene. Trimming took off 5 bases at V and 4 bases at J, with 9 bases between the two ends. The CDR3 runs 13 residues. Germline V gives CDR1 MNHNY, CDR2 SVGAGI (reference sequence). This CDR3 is CASSLQSNQPQHF. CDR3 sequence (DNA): TGTGCCAGCAGTCTTCAGTCTAATCAGCCCCAGCATTTT.

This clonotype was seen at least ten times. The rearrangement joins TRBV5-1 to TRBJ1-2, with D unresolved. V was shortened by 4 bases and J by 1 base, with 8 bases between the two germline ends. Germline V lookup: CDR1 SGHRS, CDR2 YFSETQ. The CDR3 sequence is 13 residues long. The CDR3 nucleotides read TGCGCCAGCAGCCCAACACTTAACTATGGCTACACCTTC. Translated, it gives CASSPTLNYGYTF.